Each of the 27 T cell receptor beta chains below was sequenced from the same sample in a study of blood T cell repertoires in COVID-19. The table came from immunoSEQ multiplex PCR; TCRdb's copy has only in-frame clones and leaves some out. The sample holds roughly 270,000 clones, roughly 85% seen once. The sample comprised PBMCs or T cells enriched from blood (not recorded which). The receptors come from a woman aged 45-59 years who had recovered from COVID-19.

V is TRBV4-1 and J is TRBJ1-3; D perhaps matches TRBD1 (6 bases). CDR1 is MGHRA and CDR2 is YSYEKL in the germline V gene. The CDR3 sequence is 15 residues long. Trimming took 2 bases from V and 8 from J, leaving 16 bases between them. In DNA, the CDR3 is TGCGCCAGCAGCCAAACAGGGTTAGTTGGGGACACCATATATTTT. It is translated as CASSQTGLVGDTIYF.

The CDR3: CASGYNRGSETQYF. CDR3 coding DNA: TGTGCCAGCGGATACAACAGGGGTTCAGAGACCCAGTACTTC. This chain uses TRBV27 with TRBJ2-5, with 7 bases aligning to TRBD1. With 8 bases clipped from V and 4 bases from J, the junction kept 10 bases outside the gene matches. The germline gives CDR1 MNHEY, CDR2 SMNVEV (reference sequence). The CDR3 covers 14 residues.

J is TRBJ1-1 and V is TRBV14, with D perhaps matching TRBD1 (6 bases). The CDR3 loop spans 13 amino acids. Germline CDR1 SGHDN, CDR2 FVKESK. V was trimmed by 6 bases and J by 1 base, leaving 9 bases between them. The DNA for the CDR3 is TGTGCCAGCAGGCGACAGGCGAACACTGAAGCTTTCTTT. Amino acids: CASRRQANTEAFF. Combining the CDR3 with reference TRBV14 and TRBJ1-1 gives the whole variable domain EAGVTQFPSHSVIEKGQTVTLRCDPISGHDNLYWYRRVMGKEIKFLLHFVKESKQDESGMPNNRFLAERTGGTYSTLKVQPAELEDSGVYFCASRRQANTEAFFGQGTRLTVV.

The V and J genes are TRBV27 and TRBJ1-2; 8 bases map to TRBD1. This CDR3 region has 13 residues. Germline lookup yields CDR1 MNHEY and CDR2 SMNVEV (reference sequence). Germline trimming cut 2 bases from V and 4 bases from J; bases unmatched to any gene: 0. This chain's CDR3 is CASSLTGGYGYTF. The CDR3 DNA sequence: TGTGCCAGCAGTTTAACAGGGGGCTATGGCTACACCTTC.

The gene calls are TRBV5-8 and TRBJ2-2, with D unresolved. The V gene lost 5 bases and the J gene lost 1 base, with 6 bases spanning the gap. The CDR3 contains 13 residues. Germline V gene sequence: CDR1 SGHTS, CDR2 YDEGEE. This CDR3 is CASRFQNTGELFF. The CDR3 region has the DNA TGTGCCAGCAGATTCCAGAACACCGGGGAGCTGTTTTTT.

This sequence joins TRBV19 and TRBJ1-5; the D gene is possibly TRBD1 (5 bases). CDR1 LNHDA and CDR2 SQIVND come from the germline V gene (reference sequence). With 5 bases removed from V and 3 bases from J, the gap between germline ends came to 14 bases. The CDR3 loop spans 15 amino acids. CDR3 protein: CASSGGWSTNQPQHF. The CDR3 nucleotides read TGTGCCAGTAGTGGGGGGTGGTCTACCAATCAGCCCCAGCATTTT. Full variable domain (missing parts from reference TRBV19 and TRBJ1-5): DGGITQSPKYLFRKEGQNVTLSCEQNLNHDAMYWYRQDPGQGLRLIYYSQIVNDFQKGDIAEGYSVSREKKESFPLTVTSAQKNPTAFYLCASSGGWSTNQPQHFGDGTRLSIL.

This sequence joins TRBV5-4 and TRBJ2-1, with TRBD2 identical over 9 bases. V shed 4 bases and J 5 bases; nucleotides not matched to a gene: 7. The CDR3 spans 15 residues. Germline CDR1 SGHNT, CDR2 YYREEE (reference sequence). This CDR3 reads CASSQLAGPDNEQFF. The CDR3, as DNA: TGTGCCAGCAGCCAGCTAGCGGGGCCGGACAATGAGCAGTTCTTC.

The chain joins TRBV3-1 (or the pseudogene TRBV3-2) to TRBJ2-7, with D tentatively TRBD2 (6 bases). V lost 3 bases and J lost 3, with 15 bases in between. Germline lookup yields CDR1 LGHDT and CDR2 YNNKEL (reference sequence). CDR3 size: 15 residues. CDR3 nucleotides: TGTGCCAGCAGCCACAGGGACTTAAACAGCTACGAGCAGTACTTC. Its protein product is CASSHRDLNSYEQYF.

The genes are TRBV14 and TRBJ2-3, with 8 bases that match TRBD1. J lost 4 bases, V lost 8 bases, and 8 bases had no gene match. CDR3 length: 14 residues. The germline CDR1 and CDR2 sequences are SGHDN and FVKESK. CDR3 nucleotides: TGTGCCAGCCGACGGACAGGGCGAGCAGATACGCAGTATTTT. Translating gives CASRRTGRADTQYF.

This chain uses TRBV5-1 with TRBJ1-6, with D possibly being TRBD1 (6 bases). V gave up 3 bases and J gave up 7 bases, with 17 bases separating them. The CDR3 contains 16 residues. Germline-derived CDR1 and CDR2 are SGHRS and YFSETQ. CDR3 sequence reads: CASSSRTETGNSPLHF. CDR3 DNA sequence: TGCGCCAGCAGCTCGAGGACAGAAACGGGCAATTCACCCCTCCACTTT.

The chain carries TRBV9 and TRBJ1-1, with D possibly being TRBD1 (6 bases). Between the trimmed V and J ends, which lost 3 bases and 6 bases, there was a span of 12 bases. This CDR3 region has 13 residues. Germline CDR1 is SGDLS and CDR2 is YYNGEE. The CDR3 spells CASSADRSAEAFF. CDR3 coding DNA: TGTGCCAGCAGCGCCGACAGGTCCGCTGAAGCTTTCTTT.

The genes are TRBV28 and TRBJ1-1; D may be TRBD1 (5 bases). Trimming shortened V by 5 bases and J by 1 base, and 17 bases separated the two germline ends. Per germline, CDR1 MDHEN and CDR2 SYDVKM. There are 16 residues in the CDR3. The CDR3: CASSGGSGLWNTEAFF. CDR3 bases: TGTGCCAGCAGTGGGGGGTCCGGCCTCTGGAACACTGAAGCTTTCTTT.

This sequence joins TRBV6-2 or TRBV6-3 and TRBJ1-5; D might be TRBD1 (5 bases). Germline CDR1 and CDR2: MNHEY and SVGEGT. This CDR3 is built from 13 residues. The germline V and J ends were trimmed by 2 bases and 11 bases, with 13 bases remaining between them. The CDR3 spells CASSYGGAGAQHF. The CDR3 nucleotides are TGTGCCAGCAGTTACGGCGGGGCGGGGGCCCAGCATTTT.

The gene calls are TRBV6-5 and TRBJ1-3, with a tentative D call TRBD1 (5 bases). This CDR3 is 14 amino acids long. Deletions cut 6 bases from V and 4 bases from J, with 13 bases between. Germline CDR1 and CDR2: MNHEY and SVGAGI. The CDR3 protein is CASRMGGLGNTIYF. The CDR3 DNA reads as TGTGCCAGCAGAATGGGGGGTTTAGGAAACACCATATATTTT.

This chain uses TRBV2 with TRBJ2-1; D ambiguous. Germline CDR1 SNHLY, CDR2 FYNNEI. The ends were cut back, 2 bases at V and 3 bases at J, with 11 bases in the middle. The length of the CDR3 is 15 residues. CDR3 amino acids: CASSEFIQRYNEQFF. The CDR3 bases are TGTGCCAGCAGTGAATTTATCCAGCGCTACAATGAGCAGTTCTTC.

The chain joins TRBV5-1 to TRBJ1-2; no clear D. The length of the CDR3 is 15 residues. V lost 2 bases and J lost 2, with 13 bases in between. The V gene's germline CDR1 is SGHRS and CDR2 YFSETQ. CDR3 region: CASSFVESENYGYTF. CDR3 coding DNA: TGCGCCAGCAGCTTCGTAGAGTCTGAGAACTATGGCTACACCTTC. Using reference TRBV5-1 and TRBJ1-2 for the parts outside the CDR3, the full variable domain is KAGVTQTPRYLIKTRGQQVTLSCSPISGHRSVSWYQQTPGQGLQFLFEYFSETQRNKGNFPGRFSGRQFSNSRSEMNVSTLELGDSALYLCASSFVESENYGYTFGSGTRLTVV.

The chain recombines TRBV18 with TRBJ1-2; D gene uncertain. The CDR3 has 15 amino acids. Trimming pared 4 bases from V and 6 bases from J, leaving 18 bases between. Germline V gene lookup returns CDR1 KGHSH and CDR2 LQKENI. The CDR3 sequence is CASSRGGRGSNGYTF. CDR3 sequence (DNA): TGTGCCAGCTCACGGGGTGGACGGGGTTCGAATGGCTACACCTTC.

The CDR3 sequence is CAWSVNPGMGTDTQYF. DNA for the CDR3: TGTGCCTGGAGTGTCAACCCGGGAATGGGGACAGATACGCAGTATTTT. The chain recombines TRBV30 with TRBJ2-3, with D maybe TRBD2 (5 bases). CDR3 length: 16 residues. Germline lookup yields CDR1 GTSNPN and CDR2 SVGIG (reference sequence). The V and J ends lost 0 bases and 3 bases respectively, with 16 bases between them.

This clone is a singleton in its sample. V and J are TRBV14 and TRBJ2-5, with 9 bases aligning to TRBD1. Germline values: CDR1 SGHDN, CDR2 FVKESK. The CDR3 length is 16 residues. Trimming took 0 bases from V and 1 from J; bases not matched to a gene: 3. The CDR3 DNA sequence: TGTGCCAGCAGCCAAGATTCGGGACAGGGCCAAGAGACCCAGTACTTC. Its translation: CASSQDSGQGQETQYF.

The CDR3 region has the DNA TGTGCCAGCAGCCTATCTCTAGGACAAGACAGGATCGATGGCTACACCTTC. This sequence encodes CASSLSLGQDRIDGYTF. The chain employs TRBV3-1 (or the pseudogene TRBV3-2) and TRBJ1-2; tentative D call: TRBD1 (6 bases). This CDR3 comprises 17 residues. Germline CDR1 and CDR2: LGHDT and YNNKEL (reference sequence). V was clipped by 4 bases and J by 6 bases, with 24 bases between them.

The chain couples TRBV7-9 to TRBJ1-1; no reliable D call. The germline V and J ends were trimmed by 0 bases and 0 bases, with 11 bases remaining between them. Germline V gene lookup returns CDR1 SEHNR and CDR2 FQNEAQ (reference sequence). CDR3 length: 16 residues. The CDR3 DNA reads as TGTGCCAGCAGCTTAGCCGGGATAGGAATGAACACTGAAGCTTTCTTT. Translated: CASSLAGIGMNTEAFF.

The rearrangement links TRBV7-2 to TRBJ2-7; D might be TRBD2 (6 bases). Trimming removed 1 base at V and 6 bases at J, with 19 bases between. In germline, CDR1 is SGHTA, CDR2 FQGNSA. This CDR3 is built from 16 residues. CDR3 protein: CASSLDFAGTVGEQYF. CDR3 bases: TGTGCCAGCAGCTTAGACTTCGCGGGGACGGTCGGCGAGCAGTACTTC. Using reference TRBV7-2 and TRBJ2-7 for the parts outside the CDR3, the full variable domain is GAGVSQSPSNKVTEKGKDVELRCDPISGHTALYWYRQSLGQGLEFLIYFQGNSAPDKSGLPSDRFSAERTGGSVSTLTIQRTQQEDSAVYLCASSLDFAGTVGEQYFGPGTRLTVT.

This chain connects TRBV5-6 to TRBJ2-2; 9 bases agree with TRBD1. This CDR3 spans 17 amino acids. The J segment lost 4 bases and the V segment lost 4 bases, leaving 11 bases of the junction unmatched. The germline CDR1 and CDR2 sequences are SGHDT and YYEEEE. In DNA form, the CDR3 reads TGTGCCAGCAGCCCGCCACAGGGGGCACTTCGCACCGGGGAGCTGTTTTTT. It yields the protein CASSPPQGALRTGELFF. The entire variable domain, with the rest obtained from reference TRBV5-6 and TRBJ2-2, is as follows: DAGVTQSPTHLIKTRGQQVTLRCSPKSGHDTVSWYQQALGQGPQFIFQYYEEEERQRGNFPDRFSGHQFPNYSSELNVNALLLGDSALYLCASSPPQGALRTGELFFGEGSRLTVL.

This clone came up many times. This rearrangement joins TRBV5-1 to TRBJ1-3; TRBD1 matches 7 bases. J gave up 8 bases and V 4 bases, and 9 bases lay outside the gene matches. The germline gives CDR1 SGHRS, CDR2 YFSETQ. This CDR3 comprises 14 residues. The CDR3 DNA sequence: TGCGCCAGCAGCGTACGACAGGGAGCGGACACCATATATTTT. Protein product: CASSVRQGADTIYF.

In its sample, this clone was seen a few times. This chain connects TRBV2 to TRBJ2-5; no firm D call. Germline lookup yields CDR1 SNHLY and CDR2 FYNNEI. The V and J ends lost 4 bases and 4 bases respectively, with 4 bases between them. This CDR3 region has 11 residues. As DNA, the CDR3 is TGTGCCAGCAGTGTCAGAGAGACCCAGTACTTC. This gives the protein CASSVRETQYF.

CDR3 sequence reads: CSASFSGGAGVLRGDTQYF. CDR3 coding DNA: TGCAGTGCTAGTTTTAGCGGGGGAGCCGGGGTTTTGCGCGGGGATACGCAGTATTTT. The chain employs TRBV20-1 and TRBJ2-3; TRBD2 agrees at 9 bases. The CDR3 is 19 amino acids. CDR1 and CDR2 from the germline V gene are DFQATT and SNEGSKA (reference sequence). V lost 3 bases to trimming and J lost 6 bases; unmatched junction nucleotides: 22.

The chain recombines TRBV29-1 with TRBJ1-2; 9 bases map to TRBD1. Germline loops: CDR1 SQVTM, CDR2 ANQGSEA. J was trimmed by 5 bases and V by 4 bases; bases with no gene match: 5. CDR3 length: 13 amino acids. CDR3 protein: CSVGDRVEYGYTF. CDR3 nucleotide sequence: TGCAGCGTTGGGGACAGGGTAGAATATGGCTACACCTTC.